Given below is one TCR beta chain in context. The V gene's germline CDR1 is MGHRA and CDR2 YSYEKL. The CDR3 has 14 residues. V dropped 0 bases and J dropped 8 bases, with 13 bases sitting between them. This entry comes from a study of shared T cell receptors in the human thymus. Assay: immunoSEQ multiplex PCR; the TCRdb copy retains only in-frame clones and omits some. There are 650,000 to 950,000 clones in the sample; over 75% occur only once, and roughly 0.01% lies in the top ten. These data were also filed under a second study, of human thymus T cells. That report notes: Donors were healthy Finnish babies undergoing corrective operations for congenital heart defects. In corrective heart surgery, resections were taken, and these provided the thymus tissue. Among thymic and blood repertoires, usage of V and J genes appeared biased. A high degree of thymic repertoire overlap among unrelated individuals was reported in related research.

This clonotype was obtained from a girl under three years old with a congenital heart defect. Sequencing was carried out using thymocytes. V and J are TRBV4-1 and TRBJ1-2; possible D gene TRBD1, 5 bases. CDR3 nucleotides: TGCGCCAGCAGCCAAGACAGGGTCCTGGGAGGCTACACCTTC. Its protein product is CASSQDRVLGGYTF.